This TCR beta chain was captured by sequencing in a study of shared T cell receptors in the human thymus. The CDR3 consists of 16 residues. V lost 4 bases, J lost 6 bases, and 12 bases stayed unmatched. The V gene's germline CDR1 is MGHRA and CDR2 YSYEKL. Generated by immunoSEQ multiplex PCR, the TCRdb table keeps only in-frame clones and is missing some. The table records over 350,000 clones, around 95% of them present only once. The source of this sequence is a human donor. The gene calls are TRBV4-1 and TRBJ1-1, with TRBD1 matching over 9 bases. Sequences were obtained from thymocytes. The DNA of the CDR3 is TGCGCCAGCAGCCCTCGGACAGGGGTAGTGGCCTCTGAAGCTTTCTTT. Protein product: CASSPRTGVVASEAFF.